The 25 T cell receptor beta chains below come from one sample, sequenced in a study of blood T cell repertoires in COVID-19. Only in-frame clones appear in the TCRdb table, and some are missing; sequencing was by immunoSEQ multiplex PCR. The sample yields over 250,000 clones, about 88% seen once. Material: PBMCs or T cells enriched from blood (not recorded which). The source of these receptors is a man aged 55 to 70 who had recovered from COVID-19.

This chain joins TRBV18 and TRBJ2-1; TRBD1 might be the D (5 bases). V was pared by 1 base and J by 7 bases, with 11 bases between. From germline, CDR1 is KGHSH and CDR2 LQKENI. The CDR3 contains 14 residues. In DNA form, the CDR3 reads TGTGCCAGCTCACCACGGCAGGGTAGGAATGAGCAGTTCTTC. The encoded protein is CASSPRQGRNEQFF. The entire variable domain, with the rest obtained from reference TRBV18 and TRBJ2-1, is as follows: NAGVMQNPRHLVRRRGQEARLRCSPMKGHSHVYWYRQLPEEGLKFMVYLQKENIIDESGMPKERFSAEFPKEGPSILRIQQVVRGDSAAYFCASSPRQGRNEQFFGPGTRLTVL.

The chain uses TRBV15 and TRBJ1-2; unclear D gene. This CDR3 has 13 residues. Trimming pared 2 bases from V and 8 bases from J, leaving 12 bases between. CDR1 LNHNV and CDR2 YYDKDF come from the germline V gene (reference sequence). The CDR3 protein is CATSRPTTVGYTF. As DNA, the CDR3 is TGTGCCACCAGCAGACCCACAACCGTCGGCTACACCTTC.

The rearrangement uses TRBV30 and TRBJ2-2; D is possibly TRBD1 (5 bases). The CDR3 is 12 residues long. Trimming pared 3 bases from V and 6 bases from J, leaving 8 bases between. The germline V gene encodes CDR1 GTSNPN and CDR2 SVGIG (reference sequence). The CDR3 region has the DNA TGTGCCTGGAGACAAGGGGCCGGGGAGCTGTTTTTT. Translated: CAWRQGAGELFF.

This chain uses TRBV5-4 with TRBJ1-3; D may be TRBD1 (6 bases). V lost 4 bases, J lost 2 bases, and 19 bases lay in between. Looked up from germline, CDR1 is SGHNT and CDR2 is YYREEE (reference sequence). The CDR3 spans 17 residues. The CDR3 sequence is CASSPAAPHRAGNTIYF. CDR3 sequence (DNA): TGTGCCAGCAGCCCTGCGGCCCCCCACAGGGCTGGAAACACCATATATTTT. Filled out from reference TRBV5-4 and TRBJ1-3, the complete variable domain reads ETGVTQSPTHLIKTRGQQVTLRCSSQSGHNTVSWYQQALGQGPQFIFQYYREEENGRGNFPPRFSGLQFPNYSSELNVNALELDDSALYLCASSPAAPHRAGNTIYFGEGSWLTVV.

In this sample, this clone turned up once. Written as DNA, the CDR3 is TGCGCCAGCAGCTTGGATAAAGCGAGTCACACCGGGGAGCTGTTTTTT. Translation: CASSLDKASHTGELFF. This chain links TRBV5-1 with TRBJ2-2; no firm D call. Trimming took 0 bases from V and 3 from J, leaving 12 bases between them. Germline-derived CDR1 and CDR2 are SGHRS and YFSETQ. The CDR3 length is 16 residues.

This clone was counted only a few times. The rearrangement links TRBV7-2 to TRBJ1-6; 8 nucleotides agree with TRBD1. CDR1 SGHTA and CDR2 FQGNSA come from the germline V gene. The J segment lost 7 bases and the V segment lost 5 bases, leaving 4 bases of the junction unmatched. CDR3 length: 14 residues. The CDR3 loop reads CASSQGQDNSPLHF. As DNA, the CDR3 is TGTGCCAGCAGCCAGGGACAGGACAATTCACCCCTCCACTTT. Supplemented by reference TRBV7-2 and TRBJ1-6, the full variable domain reads GAGVSQSPSNKVTEKGKDVELRCDPISGHTALYWYRQSLGQGLEFLIYFQGNSAPDKSGLPSDRFSAERTGGSVSTLTIQRTQQEDSAVYLCASSQGQDNSPLHFGNGTRLTVT.

V usage is TRBV30 and J usage is TRBJ2-7, with D possibly TRBD1 on 6 matching bases. CDR3 length: 14 residues. Germline CDR1 and CDR2: GTSNPN and SVGIG (reference sequence). Deletions cut 8 bases from V and 2 bases from J, with 19 bases between. The CDR3 loop is CAAWRGGTAYEQYF. Written as DNA, the CDR3 is TGTGCCGCCTGGAGAGGGGGAACAGCCTACGAGCAGTACTTC.

The chain employs TRBV5-1 and TRBJ2-1, with 9 positions matching TRBD2. Trimming took 0 bases from V and 0 from J; bases not matched to a gene: 7. This CDR3 is 18 amino acids long. Germline CDR1 and CDR2: SGHRS and YFSETQ. CDR3 bases: TGCGCCAGCAGCTTGGTAGCGGGGGCTCCCAGCTCCTACAATGAGCAGTTCTTC. This translates into CASSLVAGAPSSYNEQFF.

The J gene is TRBJ1-2, the V gene TRBV19; a possible D gene is TRBD1 (6 bases). Per germline, CDR1 LNHDA and CDR2 SQIVND (reference sequence). There are 16 residues in the CDR3. The germline V and J ends were trimmed by 4 bases and 5 bases, with 20 bases remaining between them. CDR3 amino acids: CASSTKPGHLRYGYTF. The CDR3 nucleotides read TGTGCCAGTAGTACTAAACCGGGACACCTTAGGTATGGCTACACCTTC.

This clone was seen once. This rearrangement joins TRBV2 to TRBJ2-6; D may be TRBD1 (6 bases). The CDR3 is made up of 16 amino acids. Looked up from germline, CDR1 is SNHLY and CDR2 is FYNNEI. V was pared by 4 bases and J by 0 bases, with 10 bases between. In DNA, the CDR3 is TGTGCCAGCAGTGGAGGGGGTAGCTCTGGGGCCAACGTCCTGACTTTC. This translates into CASSGGGSSGANVLTF.

This chain links TRBV10-3 with TRBJ2-1; no clear D gene. The CDR3 totals 13 residues. Trimming took off 6 bases at V and 6 bases at J, with 12 bases between the two ends. The V gene's germline CDR1 is ENHRY and CDR2 SYGVKD. CDR3 loop: CAIRRFPGNEQFF. CDR3 coding DNA: TGTGCCATCAGGCGATTCCCGGGCAATGAGCAGTTCTTC.

The V gene is TRBV12-3 or TRBV12-4, the J gene TRBJ2-5, with no clear D. This CDR3 has 11 residues. Trimming cost V 6 bases and J 4 bases, with 6 bases left between them. DNA for the CDR3: TGTGCCAGCAGGCGAGGAGAGACCCAGTACTTC. Residues: CASRRGETQYF.

This chain uses TRBV5-1 with TRBJ2-3; D is undetermined. Trimming took 0 bases from V and 1 from J, leaving 12 bases between them. Germline-derived CDR1 and CDR2 are SGHRS and YFSETQ. The CDR3 contains 16 residues. The CDR3 DNA is TGCGCCAGCAGCTTGGAGGCTCCTACAGGCACAGATACGCAGTATTTT. It yields the protein CASSLEAPTGTDTQYF.

The V and J genes are TRBV24-1 and TRBJ1-4, with 7 bases that match TRBD1. V lost 4 bases to trimming and J lost 5 bases; unmatched junction nucleotides: 6. The CDR3 contains 15 residues. Germline CDR1 is KGHDR and CDR2 is SFDVKD. The CDR3 bases are TGTGCCACCAGTGAAACCGGGACAGTAAATGAAAAACTGTTTTTT. Translation: CATSETGTVNEKLFF.

J is TRBJ1-6 and V is TRBV7-6, with no clear D. Germline CDR1 SGHVS, CDR2 FNYEAQ. V was trimmed by 6 bases and J by 3 bases, leaving 12 bases between them. This CDR3 contains 15 residues. The CDR3, as DNA: TGTGCCAGCAGAGGAGAGGCAGACTATAATTCACCCCTCCACTTT. The encoded protein is CASRGEADYNSPLHF.

The chain recombines TRBV14 with TRBJ2-1; 10 bases agree with TRBD1. The CDR3 sequence is 14 residues long. Germline values: CDR1 SGHDN, CDR2 FVKESK. The V and J ends lost 4 bases and 5 bases, in that order; junction bases with no gene match: 2. CDR3 DNA sequence: TGTGCCAGCAGCCGTGGACAGGGGGACAATGAGCAGTTCTTC. This encodes CASSRGQGDNEQFF.

J is TRBJ1-5 and V is TRBV13; a possible D gene is TRBD1 (6 bases). V lost 6 bases to trimming and J lost 6 bases, with 12 bases between them. This CDR3 region has 13 residues. Germline V gives CDR1 PRHDT, CDR2 FYEKMQ (reference sequence). The CDR3 here is CASSKRGGQPQHF. CDR3 in DNA: TGTGCCAGCAGTAAAAGGGGGGGTCAGCCCCAGCATTTT. Combining the CDR3 with reference TRBV13 and TRBJ1-5 gives the whole variable domain AAGVIQSPRHLIKEKRETATLKCYPIPRHDTVYWYQQGPGQDPQFLISFYEKMQSDKGSIPDRFSAQQFSDYHSELNMSSLELGDSALYFCASSKRGGQPQHFGDGTRLSIL.

The chain recombines TRBV24-1 with TRBJ2-2, with D possibly being TRBD1 (5 bases). Germline CDR1 and CDR2: KGHDR and SFDVKD. Trimming shortened V by 6 bases and J by 4 bases, and 5 bases separated the two germline ends. This CDR3 comprises 12 residues. The CDR3 loop is CATSRGTGELFF. The DNA for the CDR3 is TGTGCCACCAGTAGGGGCACCGGGGAGCTGTTTTTT.

The CDR3 protein is CASRASAGSGNTIYF. In DNA form, the CDR3 reads TGTGCCAGCAGAGCCTCAGCAGGGTCCGGAAACACCATATATTTT. The V call is TRBV11-2, the J call TRBJ1-3, with D possibly TRBD1 on 5 matching bases. The V and J ends lost 6 bases and 4 bases respectively, with 16 bases between them. In germline, CDR1 is SGHAT, CDR2 FQNNGV. The CDR3 covers 15 residues.

The V call is TRBV11-1, the J call TRBJ1-1, with 7 bases fitting TRBD1. This CDR3 comprises 13 residues. Losses at the gene ends were 5 bases for V and 5 bases for J; bases not matched to a gene: 5. The V gene's germline CDR1 is SGHAT and CDR2 FQDESV (reference sequence). The CDR3 coding sequence is TGTGCCAGCAGCATGACAGGGTTTACTGAAGCTTTCTTT. Its protein is CASSMTGFTEAFF.

This clone was counted between two and nine times. The CDR3 DNA is TGTGCCAGCAGCTTAGGGGACAGGGAAACCGGGGAGCTGTTTTTT. Translated: CASSLGDRETGELFF. V and J are TRBV11-1 and TRBJ2-2; TRBD1 agrees at 9 bases. The CDR3 covers 15 residues. In germline, CDR1 is SGHAT, CDR2 FQDESV (reference sequence). J gave up 5 bases and V 1 base, and 2 bases lay outside the gene matches.

This rearrangement joins TRBV11-3 to TRBJ2-2; 7 nucleotides line up with TRBD2. CDR3 size: 15 residues. J lost 6 bases, V lost 7 bases, and 11 bases had no gene match. Germline CDR1 and CDR2: SGHNT and YENEEA. The chain's CDR3 is CASTSAGGRPGELFF. The CDR3 DNA reads TGTGCCAGCACCTCCGCCGGGGGGAGACCCGGGGAGCTGTTTTTT. The entire variable domain, with the rest obtained from reference TRBV11-3 and TRBJ2-2, is as follows: EAGVVQSPRYKIIEKKQPVAFWCNPISGHNTLYWYLQNLGQGPELLIRYENEEAVDDSQLPKDRFSAERLKGVDSTLKIQPAELGDSAVYLCASTSAGGRPGELFFGEGSRLTVL.

The sample holds a few counts of this clone. The V gene is TRBV15, the J gene TRBJ2-2; D is possibly TRBD2 (5 bases). V lost 0 bases and J 6 bases, leaving 14 bases between the germline ends. This CDR3 spans 16 amino acids. CDR1 and CDR2 (germline): LNHNV, YYDKDF (reference sequence). CDR3: CATSRDKWENAGELFF. The CDR3 DNA sequence: TGTGCCACCAGCAGAGATAAGTGGGAGAATGCCGGGGAGCTGTTTTTT. Using reference TRBV15 and TRBJ2-2 for the parts outside the CDR3, the full variable domain is DAMVIQNPRYQVTQFGKPVTLSCSQTLNHNVMYWYQQKSSQAPKLLFHYYDKDFNNEADTPDNFQSRRPNTSFCFLDIRSPGLGDTAMYLCATSRDKWENAGELFFGEGSRLTVL.

This sequence joins TRBV24-1 and TRBJ2-3; 13 bases match TRBD2. With V trimmed by 4 bases and J by 4 bases, 4 bases remained unmatched. Germline V gene data show CDR1 as KGHDR and CDR2 as SFDVKD. This CDR3 region has 16 residues. CDR3 sequence: CATSDKLAGGPDTQYF. The CDR3 nucleotides read TGTGCCACCAGTGACAAACTAGCGGGAGGGCCAGATACGCAGTATTTT.

The gene calls are TRBV5-8 and TRBJ1-2, with a tentative D call TRBD1 (5 bases). Trimming removed 0 bases from V and 8 bases from J, with 20 bases in between. Germline loops: CDR1 SGHTS, CDR2 YDEGEE. The CDR3 is 16 amino acids. CDR3 nucleotide sequence: TGTGCCAGCAGCTTGGGACAGAATGCCTTGGAGGGCGGCTACACCTTC. This gives the protein CASSLGQNALEGGYTF.